The 19 T cell receptor beta chains below come from one sample, sequenced in a study of blood T cell repertoires in COVID-19. Only in-frame clones appear in the TCRdb table, and some are missing; sequencing was by immunoSEQ multiplex PCR. The sample records approximately 200,000 clones, 85% to 90% being singletons. The sample comprised peripheral blood. The receptors shown here come from a man aged 45-60 years with acute or convalescent COVID-19.

The chain combines TRBV6-5 with TRBJ1-2; TRBD1 agrees at 9 bases. V was pared by 6 bases and J by 1 base, with 3 bases of the junction left unmatched. Germline V CDR1 and CDR2: MNHEY, SVGAGI. CDR3 size: 14 residues. In nucleotides, the CDR3 is TGTGCCAGCAGAACAGGGGGCCTTAACTATGGCTACACCTTC. Translated, it gives CASRTGGLNYGYTF.

For the CDR3, the DNA is TGTGCGACAGGGGGGAACACTGAAGCTTTCTTT. It is translated as CATGGNTEAFF. The chain carries TRBV27 and TRBJ1-1; 9 bases are shared with TRBD1. Germline values: CDR1 MNHEY, CDR2 SMNVEV (reference sequence). CDR3 length: 11 amino acids.

The genes are TRBV18 and TRBJ1-1; D gene unclear. CDR1 KGHSH and CDR2 LQKENI come from the germline V gene. With 6 bases removed from V and 1 base from J, the gap between germline ends came to 9 bases. The CDR3 is 13 amino acids. The CDR3 is CASSRQANTEAFF. The CDR3 region has the DNA TGTGCCAGCTCTCGCCAGGCGAACACTGAAGCTTTCTTT. Full variable domain (remainder filled in from reference TRBV18 and TRBJ1-1): NAGVMQNPRHLVRRRGQEARLRCSPMKGHSHVYWYRQLPEEGLKFMVYLQKENIIDESGMPKERFSAEFPKEGPSILRIQQVVRGDSAAYFCASSRQANTEAFFGQGTRLTVV.

The rearrangement links TRBV6-5 to TRBJ2-5; D might be TRBD1 (5 bases). The V gene lost 7 bases and the J gene lost 10 bases, with 16 bases spanning the gap. The CDR3 is made up of 12 amino acids. In germline, CDR1 is MNHEY, CDR2 SVGAGI. The CDR3 spells CASTMPPGIQYF. CDR3 nucleotides: TGTGCCAGCACAATGCCGCCAGGGATCCAGTACTTC.

The gene calls are TRBV7-3 and TRBJ1-1, with D hard to call. CDR1 and CDR2 (germline): SGHTA, FQGTGA. This CDR3 contains 15 residues. V lost 5 bases to trimming and J lost 5 bases, with 18 bases between them. The CDR3 DNA reads TGTGCCAGCAGCCCTCAACCCGGAGTCGGGACTGAAGCTTTCTTT. Translation: CASSPQPGVGTEAFF.

A single count supports this clone. V and J are TRBV5-1 and TRBJ2-6; 9 bases match TRBD1. This CDR3 has 17 residues. Germline-derived CDR1 and CDR2 are SGHRS and YFSETQ. V shed 7 bases and J 0 bases; nucleotides not matched to a gene: 8. The CDR3 nucleotides read TGCGCCAGCGGCGGACAGGGGCCCCTCTCTGGGGCCAACGTCCTGACTTTC. It codes for CASGGQGPLSGANVLTF. Full variable domain (remainder filled in from reference TRBV5-1 and TRBJ2-6): KAGVTQTPRYLIKTRGQQVTLSCSPISGHRSVSWYQQTPGQGLQFLFEYFSETQRNKGNFPGRFSGRQFSNSRSEMNVSTLELGDSALYLCASGGQGPLSGANVLTFGAGSRLTVL.

The gene calls are TRBV5-1 and TRBJ2-2; 8 nucleotides agree with TRBD2. The CDR3 runs 17 residues. The germline CDR1 and CDR2 sequences are SGHRS and YFSETQ. V was clipped by 1 base and J by 1 base; unmatched bases: 6. CDR3: CASSLRGTSRNTGELFF. The CDR3 region has the DNA TGCGCCAGCAGCTTGAGGGGGACTAGTCGGAACACCGGGGAGCTGTTTTTT.

The chain has TRBV4-1 and TRBJ1-1; tentatively, D is TRBD1 (5 bases). The CDR3 loop spans 15 amino acids. V was shortened by 3 bases and J by 0 bases, with 11 bases between the two germline ends. Germline CDR1 MGHRA, CDR2 YSYEKL. The CDR3 DNA reads as TGCGCCAGCAGCCAGGGGCGTGGGATGAACACTGAAGCTTTCTTT. Its protein product is CASSQGRGMNTEAFF.

The V gene is TRBV19, the J gene TRBJ1-5; weak D call: TRBD1 (5 bases). Per germline, CDR1 LNHDA and CDR2 SQIVND (reference sequence). The CDR3 has 13 residues. V was pared by 8 bases and J by 0 bases, with 8 bases between. The DNA for the CDR3 is TGTGCCAGTGGGGCAGTTAGCAATCAGCCCCAGCATTTT. Translated: CASGAVSNQPQHF.

CDR3 sequence: CASSQDIAAREQFF. The CDR3 DNA sequence: TGTGCCAGCAGCCAAGATATAGCGGCAAGGGAGCAGTTCTTC. The chain employs TRBV3-1 (or the pseudogene TRBV3-2) and TRBJ2-1; a possible D gene is TRBD2 (6 bases). V lost 0 bases and J lost 10, with 13 bases in between. CDR1 and CDR2 (germline): LGHDT, YNNKEL (reference sequence). This CDR3 is built from 14 residues.

The J gene is TRBJ2-6, the V gene TRBV19, with a tentative D call TRBD1 (6 bases). V gave up 8 bases and J gave up 0 bases, with 8 bases separating them. Germline values: CDR1 LNHDA, CDR2 SQIVND (reference sequence). The CDR3 consists of 14 residues. Here the CDR3 DNA reads TGTGCCAGTTCGACAGGCTCTGGGGCCAACGTCCTGACTTTC. Amino acids: CASSTGSGANVLTF. The full variable domain, in which reference TRBV19 and TRBJ2-6 provide the parts outside the CDR3, is DGGITQSPKYLFRKEGQNVTLSCEQNLNHDAMYWYRQDPGQGLRLIYYSQIVNDFQKGDIAEGYSVSREKKESFPLTVTSAQKNPTAFYLCASSTGSGANVLTFGAGSRLTVL.

The gene calls are TRBV18 and TRBJ1-2; D is perhaps TRBD1 (6 bases). CDR3 length equals 14 residues. V lost 4 bases to trimming and J lost 6 bases, with 15 bases between them. From germline, CDR1 is KGHSH and CDR2 LQKENI. The CDR3 DNA sequence: TGTGCCAGCTCACAAAACCCCTGGACAGATGGCTACACCTTC. This gives the protein CASSQNPWTDGYTF.

In regard to this clone: Different DNA sequences within this sample yield the same CDR3. The chain carries TRBV10-1 and TRBJ2-7, with 9 positions matching TRBD1. The germline CDR1 and CDR2 sequences are WNHNN and SYGVQD (reference sequence). Losses at the gene ends were 10 bases for V and 1 base for J; bases not matched to a gene: 5. This CDR3 contains 13 residues. In nucleotides, the CDR3 is TGCGCCATCCGGGACAGGGATTCCTACGAGCAGTACTTC. Translating it yields CAIRDRDSYEQYF.

The genes are TRBV6-5 and TRBJ1-5, with unresolved D. The CDR3 has 13 residues. Germline CDR1 and CDR2: MNHEY and SVGAGI. V gave up 5 bases and J gave up 5 bases, with 10 bases separating them. The CDR3 sequence: CASSPLRDQPQHF. The DNA of the CDR3 is TGTGCCAGCAGTCCCCTGAGGGATCAGCCCCAGCATTTT.

The rearrangement uses TRBV4-1 and TRBJ1-2; D is perhaps TRBD1 (6 bases). The CDR3 loop spans 17 amino acids. Germline lookup yields CDR1 MGHRA and CDR2 YSYEKL. The V end was cut by 2 bases, the J end by 7 bases, with 23 bases between. In DNA, the CDR3 is TGCGCCAGCAGCCAACTTCCGAGGGGGGGCACCTTTGGTGGCTACACCTTC. It is translated as CASSQLPRGGTFGGYTF.

V is TRBV18 and J is TRBJ1-1, with D perhaps matching TRBD1 (6 bases). Trimming cost V 3 bases and J 2 bases, with 13 bases left between them. Germline V gives CDR1 KGHSH, CDR2 LQKENI. The CDR3 spans 15 residues. Here the CDR3 DNA reads TGTGCCAGCTCACCCCCTTGGGGGCTCAACACTGAAGCTTTCTTT. It yields the protein CASSPPWGLNTEAFF.

The chain is built from TRBV10-2 and TRBJ2-5; tentatively, D is TRBD2 (5 bases). Germline CDR1 and CDR2: WSHSY and SAAADI. V lost 4 bases, J lost 4 bases, and 10 bases lay in between. This CDR3 has 13 residues. CDR3 sequence reads: CASSAEASETQYF. CDR3 bases: TGCGCCAGCAGTGCGGAGGCTTCAGAGACCCAGTACTTC.

This clone was seen only a few times. The chain uses TRBV3-1 (or the pseudogene TRBV3-2) and TRBJ2-5; 11 nucleotides align to TRBD2. Germline assignment: CDR1 LGHDT and CDR2 YNNKEL (reference sequence). The CDR3 has 16 amino acids. The V segment lost 0 bases and the J segment 4 bases; nucleotides outside the gene matches: 4. The CDR3 loop reads CASSQELAGGAETQYF. The CDR3 nucleotides read TGTGCCAGCAGCCAAGAGCTAGCGGGGGGTGCAGAGACCCAGTACTTC.

The gene calls are TRBV5-1 and TRBJ1-1, with 8 bases matching TRBD1. Trimming removed 5 bases from V and 3 bases from J; junction bases left unmatched: 18. CDR1 SGHRS and CDR2 YFSETQ come from the germline V gene. The CDR3 runs to 18 residues. The CDR3: CASRLDSWDRRGDTEAFF. The CDR3 DNA reads as TGCGCCAGCAGGTTAGATTCATGGGACAGGCGGGGAGACACTGAAGCTTTCTTT.